This TCR beta chain was found in a study of Ad26.COV2.S vaccination and SARS-CoV-2 variants. Overall study context: Administration of Ad26.COV2.S was intramuscular, either once or twice 56 days apart. Study-level findings and limits: In vaccinated individuals, spike-specific CD8+ and CD4+ T cell responses reportedly displayed substantial breadth.

Sequencing was performed with immunoSEQ multiplex PCR; in TCRdb, only in-frame clones are kept and a portion is missing. The sample yields around 450,000 clones, approximately 92% seen once. This CDR3 region has 13 residues. Losses at the gene ends were 8 bases for V and 4 bases for J; bases not matched to a gene: 6. CDR1 is MNHEY, CDR2 SMNVEV, per germline (reference sequence). Worth noting for this clone: The antigen is not known.

Treatment described: some 20 received Ad26.COV2.S at low or high dose, single or two shots; several received placebo; per-sample allocation not given. Repertoires come from day 63 after the first vaccine or placebo injection. The rearrangement links TRBV27 to TRBJ1-2, with 8 positions matching TRBD1. This TCR was recovered from a person between 18 and 65 years old who received the Ad26.COV2.S COVID-19 vaccine or a placebo. The sample consisted of peripheral blood, taken in a trial of Ad26.COV2.S vaccine versus placebo. The CDR3 bases are TGTGCCAGCGGGGGACAGGAGCCCTATGGCTACACCTTC. Its translation: CASGGQEPYGYTF.